The present T cell receptor (beta chain) was sequenced within a study of blood T cell repertoires in COVID-19. Study-level information: Acute and convalescent COVID-19 samples came from the United States, Italy and Spain.

Per the authors' pipeline: Amplification with reference gene primers provided the estimates of nucleated cell counts. Clones were read by immunoSEQ multiplex PCR, and TCRdb kept only the in-frame ones, dropping some. V and J calls plus clone size are reproduced from that table; the DNA served to infer D and trimming. Among 200,000 to 250,000 clones listed, roughly 82% were seen once. This TCR was recovered from a woman older than 75 with COVID-19, enrolled during active disease. Sequences were obtained from peripheral blood.

CDR3 in DNA: TGTGCCAGCAGTCCGAGGACCAGCGGGGGGACAGATACGCAGTATTTT. It yields the protein CASSPRTSGGTDTQYF. The V call is TRBV2, the J call TRBJ2-3; 9 positions match TRBD2. The junction had 9 bases not matched to a gene; V was cut back by 5 bases and J by 3 bases. This CDR3 contains 16 residues. Germline V CDR1 and CDR2: SNHLY, FYNNEI.